One sample yielded the 15 T cell receptor beta chains listed below, sequenced in a study of blood T cell repertoires in COVID-19. Sequenced by immunoSEQ multiplex PCR; TCRdb stores in-frame clones only, minus some. The data hold about 480,000 clones, with 75% to 90% observed a single time. Sequencing was done on a sample of PBMCs or T cells enriched from blood (not recorded which). The receptors stem from an older woman who had recovered from COVID-19.

The chain uses TRBV27 and TRBJ2-3; D is possibly TRBD2 (7 bases). Germline CDR1 MNHEY, CDR2 SMNVEV (reference sequence). V shed 6 bases and J shed 6 bases, with 19 bases lying between them. The CDR3 runs 15 residues. CDR3 coding DNA: TGTGCCAGCAGGGAAGGGGGGGTAGGCCGGGATACGCAGTATTTT. Translation gives CASREGGVGRDTQYF.

The CDR3 is CASSQDRGRGYTF. For the CDR3, the DNA is TGCGCCAGCAGCCAAGATCGAGGGAGAGGCTACACCTTC. The chain couples TRBV4-1 to TRBJ1-2; D uncertain. Trimming pared 0 bases from V and 8 bases from J, leaving 10 bases between. CDR1 and CDR2 from the germline V gene are MGHRA and YSYEKL. The CDR3 loop spans 13 amino acids.

The chain employs TRBV6-5 and TRBJ2-3, with a weak D call TRBD2 (5 bases). CDR1 and CDR2 from the germline V gene are MNHEY and SVGAGI. V was pared by 0 bases and J by 0 bases, with 7 bases between. This CDR3 comprises 15 residues. The CDR3: CASSYSGRSTDTQYF. CDR3 nucleotides: TGTGCCAGCAGTTACTCGGGGAGAAGCACAGATACGCAGTATTTT.

The CDR3 here is CATATRDRGLYEQYV. The CDR3 DNA reads as TGTGCCACCGCCACCCGGGACAGGGGGCTGTACGAGCAGTACGTC. The V call is TRBV24-1, the J call TRBJ2-7; TRBD1 aligns across 12 bases. With 9 bases clipped from V and 4 bases from J, the junction kept 9 bases outside the gene matches. The CDR3 is 15 amino acids. Per the germline V gene, CDR1 is KGHDR and CDR2 is SFDVKD.

The rearrangement links TRBV27 to TRBJ2-7, with 8 bases fitting TRBD1. V was pared by 4 bases and J by 4 bases, with 9 bases of the junction left unmatched. The CDR3 spans 15 residues. Germline V gives CDR1 MNHEY, CDR2 SMNVEV (reference sequence). CDR3 protein: CASSSRGTGGYEQYF. The CDR3 nucleotides are TGTGCCAGCAGTTCCCGCGGGACAGGTGGATACGAGCAGTACTTC.

This clone was detected only a few times. Here the CDR3 reads CASRQDSYEQYF. In DNA form, the CDR3 reads TGTGCCAGCAGACAGGATTCCTACGAGCAGTACTTC. The chain carries TRBV2 and TRBJ2-7, with D maybe TRBD1 (5 bases). The CDR3 consists of 12 residues. Germline V CDR1 and CDR2: SNHLY, FYNNEI. Trimming stripped 6 bases from V and 1 base from J, with 7 bases between.

J is TRBJ1-4 and V is TRBV2; a possible D gene is TRBD1 (6 bases). There are 15 residues in the CDR3. Germline V gene lookup returns CDR1 SNHLY and CDR2 FYNNEI. Trimming removed 6 bases at V and 3 bases at J, with 14 bases between. The CDR3 DNA reads as TGTGCCAGCAGACTACAGGGTGTGTCTAATGAAAAACTGTTTTTT. Residues: CASRLQGVSNEKLFF.

The CDR3 DNA follows: TGTGCCAGCAGCCCCCAGGGGACCGGGGAGCTGTTTTTT. It yields the protein CASSPQGTGELFF. The rearrangement joins TRBV3-1 (or the pseudogene TRBV3-2) to TRBJ2-2; perhaps TRBD1 as D (6 bases). Trimming shortened V by 4 bases and J by 5 bases, and 8 bases separated the two germline ends. The CDR3 is 13 residues long. Germline V gene lookup returns CDR1 LGHDT and CDR2 YNNKEL (reference sequence).

The chain employs TRBV7-8 and TRBJ2-2, with a possible D match to TRBD1 (7 bases). V was clipped by 1 base and J by 4 bases, with 10 bases between them. This CDR3 is built from 15 residues. Germline V lookup: CDR1 SGHVS, CDR2 FQNEAQ. CDR3 sequence (DNA): TGTGCCAGCAGCTTAGGGCAGGGGGGCACCGGGGAGCTGTTTTTT. This codes for CASSLGQGGTGELFF.

The chain uses TRBV5-1 and TRBJ2-2; 8 bases align to TRBD1. There are 14 residues in the CDR3. Per the germline V gene, CDR1 is SGHRS and CDR2 is YFSETQ. With V trimmed by 3 bases and J by 7 bases, 5 bases remained unmatched. This chain's CDR3 is CASSSQGDIGELFF. Here the CDR3 DNA reads TGCGCCAGCAGCTCACAGGGGGATATCGGGGAGCTGTTTTTT.

The V and J genes are TRBV6-6 and TRBJ2-7, with 7 bases lining up with TRBD2. The CDR3 has 13 residues. V was clipped by 5 bases and J by 0 bases; unmatched bases: 1. The germline V gene encodes CDR1 MNHNY and CDR2 SVGAGI (reference sequence). CDR3 loop: CASSERGSYEQYF. The CDR3 coding sequence is TGTGCCAGCAGTGAGCGGGGCTCCTACGAGCAGTACTTC.

V and J are TRBV3-1 (or the pseudogene TRBV3-2) and TRBJ2-1; 14 bases are a match to TRBD2. Per germline, CDR1 LGHDT and CDR2 YNNKEL (reference sequence). Trimming at V came to 4 bases and at J to 6 bases, leaving 5 bases not matched to a gene. The CDR3 contains 16 residues. The CDR3 reads CASSRKTSGGANEQFF. The DNA of the CDR3 is TGTGCCAGCAGCCGGAAGACTAGCGGGGGGGCCAATGAGCAGTTCTTC.

This chain joins TRBV18 and TRBJ1-6; D uncertain. This CDR3 comprises 15 residues. V lost 1 base to trimming and J lost 9 bases, with 13 bases between them. Per germline, CDR1 KGHSH and CDR2 LQKENI. CDR3 region: CASSPQVNRGSPLHF. The CDR3 DNA reads as TGTGCCAGCTCACCACAGGTCAATCGGGGTTCACCCCTCCACTTT.

J is TRBJ1-1 and V is TRBV25-1, with D tentatively TRBD1 (6 bases). The CDR3 has 14 residues. V was cut by 5 bases and J by 2 bases, with 12 bases left in between. Germline CDR1 MGHDK, CDR2 SYGVNS. The CDR3, as DNA: TGTGCCAGCAGTCTCGGACAGCTTAACACTGAAGCTTTCTTT. Protein: CASSLGQLNTEAFF.

This clone was counted a few times. The rearrangement uses TRBV5-8 and TRBJ2-2; possibly TRBD1 for D (6 bases). V lost 5 bases to trimming and J lost 3 bases, with 11 bases between them. Germline values: CDR1 SGHTS, CDR2 YDEGEE. The CDR3 has 14 amino acids. The CDR3 loop reads CASSFRGHTGELFF. In nucleotides, the CDR3 is TGTGCCAGCAGTTTCAGGGGTCACACCGGGGAGCTGTTTTTT.